A single sample is the source of the 20 T cell receptor beta chains below, sequenced in a study of cytomegalovirus exposure and HLA in healthy donors. The primer mix had 60 Vbeta and 13 Jbeta primers. Assay: immunoSEQ multiplex PCR; the TCRdb copy retains only in-frame clones and omits some. The sample shows 200,000 to 300,000 clones, around 80% of them seen only once. The specimen was PBMCs. The source is a woman in her forties in good health and CMV-seropositive.

The chain couples TRBV7-9 to TRBJ1-1; D perhaps matches TRBD1 (5 bases). V lost 2 bases and J 4 bases, leaving 14 bases between the germline ends. This CDR3 is 15 amino acids long. CDR1 is SEHNR and CDR2 is FQNEAQ in the germline V gene (reference sequence). The CDR3 nucleotides are TGTGCCAGCAGCTTAATAGCGGGGGGGGGCACTGAAGCTTTCTTT. Encoded protein: CASSLIAGGGTEAFF.

The V call is TRBV15, the J call TRBJ2-2, with 14 bases aligning to TRBD2. V shed 3 bases, J shed 8 bases, and the junction held 2 bases outside the gene matches. The V gene's germline CDR1 is LNHNV and CDR2 YYDKDF (reference sequence). The CDR3 has 15 amino acids. The CDR3 sequence is CATSRGLAGAGELFF. The CDR3 coding sequence is TGTGCCACCAGCAGGGGACTAGCGGGAGCGGGGGAGCTGTTTTTT. The full variable domain, completed using reference TRBV15 and TRBJ2-2, is DAMVIQNPRYQVTQFGKPVTLSCSQTLNHNVMYWYQQKSSQAPKLLFHYYDKDFNNEADTPDNFQSRRPNTSFCFLDIRSPGLGDTAMYLCATSRGLAGAGELFFGEGSRLTVL.

The chain couples TRBV7-8 to TRBJ2-1; 10 nucleotides match TRBD2. V gave up 3 bases and J gave up 7 bases; unmatched junction bases: 3. The CDR3 is 14 amino acids. Germline loops: CDR1 SGHVS, CDR2 FQNEAQ. The CDR3: CASSLRTSGNEQFF. The CDR3 coding sequence is TGTGCCAGCAGCTTGCGGACTAGCGGTAATGAGCAGTTCTTC.

As for this clone: Mismatch with germline at one junction end may stem from a read error. This chain uses TRBV7-9 with TRBJ2-1; tentatively, D is TRBD2 (5 bases). The CDR3 consists of 16 residues. The germline gives CDR1 SEHNR, CDR2 FQNEAQ (reference sequence). This CDR3 is CSSRPASSESYNEQFF. CDR3 nucleotide sequence: TGTTCCAGCAGGCCAGCTAGCTCAGAGTCCTACAATGAGCAGTTCTTC. Looking up the rest from reference TRBV7-9 and TRBJ2-1 gives the full variable domain: DTGVSQNPRHKITKRGQNVTFRCDPISEHNRLYWYRQTLGQGPEFLTYFQNEAQLEKSRLLSDRFSAERPKGSFSTLEIQRTEQGDSAMYLCSSRPASSESYNEQFFGPGTRLTVL.

This clone was counted only a few times. DNA for the CDR3: TGTGCCAGCAGCTTAGTCGGGGGAACCGGGGAGCTGTTTTTT. Its protein is CASSLVGGTGELFF. The chain recombines TRBV13 with TRBJ2-2, with a tentative D call TRBD2 (6 bases). CDR3 length: 14 amino acids. The germline V gene encodes CDR1 PRHDT and CDR2 FYEKMQ (reference sequence). Trimming stripped 1 base from V and 5 bases from J, with 8 bases between.

The V and J genes are TRBV2 and TRBJ1-2; the match to TRBD1 covers 7 bases. The CDR3 runs to 16 residues. Germline V gene lookup returns CDR1 SNHLY and CDR2 FYNNEI. With 5 bases clipped from V and 8 bases from J, the junction kept 17 bases outside the gene matches. CDR3 residues: CASSITQTGVSRGYTF. DNA of the CDR3: TGTGCCAGCAGTATAACTCAAACAGGGGTTTCTAGGGGCTACACCTTC.

The chain recombines TRBV7-9 with TRBJ2-5; weak D call: TRBD2 (6 bases). The end of the DNA aligns better with TRBJ2-7, so the J call may be wrong. CDR1 and CDR2 from the germline V gene are SEHNR and FQNEAQ (reference sequence). The length of the CDR3 is 13 residues. The CDR3 sequence: CASRRGSSYEQYF. CDR3 nucleotides: TGTGCCAGCAGGCGGGGAAGCTCCTACGAGCAGTACTTC.

The CDR3 nucleotides are TGTGCCAGCAGCCTCAGGCAGGGGGACAGTGGCTATGGCTACACCTTC. Residues: CASSLRQGDSGYGYTF. V is TRBV21-1 and J is TRBJ1-2; the tabulated D call, TRBD1, remains unverified against the DNA. TRBV21-1 is classified as a pseudogene. This CDR3 contains 16 residues.

This clone showed up just a few times. The rearrangement links TRBV7-6 to TRBJ1-1; TRBD1 is a possible D gene (6 bases). Trimming cost V 4 bases and J 4 bases, with 10 bases left between them. The germline V gene encodes CDR1 SGHVS and CDR2 FNYEAQ. The CDR3 totals 13 residues. In DNA, the CDR3 is TGTGCCAGCAGCTCGACACAGGGCACTGAAGCTTTCTTT. Amino acids: CASSSTQGTEAFF.

The chain uses TRBV5-1 and TRBJ1-1; maybe TRBD1 (5 bases). Germline CDR1 SGHRS, CDR2 YFSETQ. Trimming shortened V by 0 bases and J by 4 bases, and 13 bases separated the two germline ends. The CDR3 loop spans 15 amino acids. The CDR3 DNA reads TGCGCCAGCAGCTTGGGACAGAGGATTTCCACTGAAGCTTTCTTT. The encoded protein is CASSLGQRISTEAFF.

The chain combines TRBV10-3 with TRBJ1-1; D is unresolved. The V gene's germline CDR1 is ENHRY and CDR2 SYGVKD. V was trimmed by 4 bases and J by 4 bases, leaving 13 bases between them. CDR3 length: 14 amino acids. This CDR3 reads CAISAPEKFTEAFF. The CDR3 DNA reads TGTGCCATCAGTGCCCCGGAGAAGTTCACTGAAGCTTTCTTT.

The V gene is TRBV21-1, the J gene TRBJ2-1; the tabulated D call, TRBD2, remains unverified against the DNA. TRBV21-1 is listed as a pseudogene. CDR3 length equals 14 residues. This CDR3 is CASSYRRRGNEQFF. The CDR3 nucleotides read TGTGCCAGCAGCTACCGGAGGAGGGGCAATGAGCAGTTCTTC.

The rearrangement links TRBV5-4 to TRBJ2-4, with 8 bases matching TRBD1. The V gene end was trimmed by 2 bases and the J gene end by 5 bases; junction bases not matched to a gene: 3. CDR1 SGHNT and CDR2 YYREEE come from the germline V gene (reference sequence). The CDR3 runs to 14 residues. The CDR3 sequence: CASSLRTGQNIQYF. The CDR3 DNA reads as TGTGCCAGCAGCTTAAGGACAGGGCAAAACATTCAGTACTTC.

The chain recombines TRBV5-6 with TRBJ2-1, with TRBD2 matching 7 bases. Germline assignment: CDR1 SGHDT and CDR2 YYEEEE. The CDR3 sequence is 15 residues long. The J segment lost 9 bases and the V segment lost 0 bases, leaving 9 bases of the junction unmatched. Here the CDR3 reads CASSLGGGFMFEQFF. CDR3 coding DNA: TGTGCCAGCAGCTTGGGGGGGGGTTTCATGTTTGAGCAGTTCTTC. The full variable domain, in which reference TRBV5-6 and TRBJ2-1 provide the parts outside the CDR3, is DAGVTQSPTHLIKTRGQQVTLRCSPKSGHDTVSWYQQALGQGPQFIFQYYEEEERQRGNFPDRFSGHQFPNYSSELNVNALLLGDSALYLCASSLGGGFMFEQFFGPGTRLTVL.

The chain links TRBV7-9 to TRBJ1-3; D not resolved. The CDR3 is 16 amino acids. The germline V gene has CDR1 SEHNR and CDR2 FQNEAQ (reference sequence). Trimming cost V 1 base and J 0 bases, with 10 bases left between them. The CDR3 sequence: CASSLGSTYSGNTIYF. The CDR3 DNA reads as TGTGCCAGCAGCTTAGGTTCGACATACTCTGGAAACACCATATATTTT. The variable domain in full, with the rest retrieved from reference TRBV7-9 and TRBJ1-3, is DTGVSQNPRHKITKRGQNVTFRCDPISEHNRLYWYRQTLGQGPEFLTYFQNEAQLEKSRLLSDRFSAERPKGSFSTLEIQRTEQGDSAMYLCASSLGSTYSGNTIYFGEGSWLTVV.

This clone was seen a single time. CDR3 DNA sequence: TGTGCCAGCACAGGTCCTGGTCGTGAGCAGTACTTC. It encodes CASTGPGREQYF. The chain joins TRBV6-5 to TRBJ2-5; no definite D call. Germline V gene data show CDR1 as MNHEY and CDR2 as SVGAGI. The V end lost 7 bases, the J end lost 11 bases, and 17 bases lay between the germline ends. The CDR3 contains 12 residues.

The chain has TRBV5-6 and TRBJ1-5, with 7 positions matching TRBD1. This CDR3 is 16 amino acids long. CDR1 is SGHDT, CDR2 YYEEEE, per germline. V lost 5 bases to trimming and J lost 6 bases; unmatched junction nucleotides: 14. The CDR3 loop reads CASSYTAGGWGQPQHF. In nucleotides, the CDR3 is TGTGCCAGCAGTTATACCGCAGGGGGGTGGGGTCAGCCCCAGCATTTT.

This chain links TRBV7-9 with TRBJ1-1; 8 bases map to TRBD1. Germline V gene sequence: CDR1 SEHNR, CDR2 FQNEAQ (reference sequence). This CDR3 has 16 residues. Trimming took 5 bases from V and 4 from J; bases not matched to a gene: 12. CDR3 protein: CASSHLPGGESTEAFF. The DNA of the CDR3 is TGTGCCAGCAGCCACCTACCAGGGGGCGAGAGCACTGAAGCTTTCTTT.

This chain connects TRBV7-9 to TRBJ1-2; D is undetermined. Germline assignment: CDR1 SEHNR and CDR2 FQNEAQ (reference sequence). V shed 4 bases and J shed 8 bases, with 20 bases lying between them. This CDR3 has 15 amino acids. This chain's CDR3 is CASSSWAPLGRGYTF. CDR3 DNA sequence: TGTGCCAGCAGCTCCTGGGCCCCGTTGGGCAGGGGCTACACCTTC.

The chain has TRBV19 and TRBJ2-1, with D possibly being TRBD2 (6 bases). The CDR3 covers 13 residues. The V gene's germline CDR1 is LNHDA and CDR2 SQIVND (reference sequence). The V end was cut by 2 bases, the J end by 8 bases, with 10 bases between. This chain's CDR3 is CASSITSGDEQFF. CDR3 bases: TGTGCCAGTAGTATAACTTCGGGGGATGAGCAGTTCTTC.